These 20 T cell receptor beta chains share one sample of origin, sequenced in a study of neurological immune-mediated disorders. TCRdb independently ran MiXCR on the 5' RACE reads; one entry per CDR3 protein. The sample shows 55,000 to 85,000 distinct CDR3 sequences, around 3% of them seen only once. The sequenced material came from PBMCs. The receptors originated from a woman aged 50 to 65 with multiple sclerosis.

This clonotype came up a few times. The chain is built from TRBV6-1 and TRBJ1-5; D not resolved. The V gene's germline CDR1 is MNHNS and CDR2 SASEGT. The CDR3 consists of 15 residues. Trimming pared 7 bases from V and 3 bases from J, leaving 16 bases between. The CDR3 is CASKLSPGINQPQHF. DNA for the CDR3: TGTGCCAGCAAGTTATCTCCAGGCATCAATCAGCCCCAGCATTTT.

This clonotype was seen ten or more times. The CDR3 is CRGDRGQDYGYTF. CDR3 coding DNA: TGCAGAGGGGACAGGGGGCAGGACTATGGCTACACCTTC. This chain connects TRBV20-1 to TRBJ1-2; 12 positions agree with TRBD1. The CDR3 is 13 amino acids. The germline CDR1 and CDR2 sequences are DFQATT and SNEGSKA (reference sequence).

This clonotype was seen repeatedly, ten times or more. J is TRBJ1-4 and V is TRBV5-1, with D unresolved. The CDR3 is made up of 14 amino acids. Per germline, CDR1 SGHRS and CDR2 YFSETQ. Trimming cost V 5 bases and J 2 bases, with 10 bases left between them. The CDR3 reads CASSMGGTNEKLFF. The CDR3 nucleotides are TGCGCCAGCAGTATGGGCGGGACTAATGAAAAACTGTTTTTT. Full variable domain (outside the CDR3, taken from reference TRBV5-1 and TRBJ1-4): KAGVTQTPRYLIKTRGQQVTLSCSPISGHRSVSWYQQTPGQGLQFLFEYFSETQRNKGNFPGRFSGRQFSNSRSEMNVSTLELGDSALYLCASSMGGTNEKLFFGSGTQLSVL.

This clonotype came up a few times. This may be a read error, as it is one base from a much larger clone. The final CDR3 position lacks the conserved phenylalanine or tryptophan, pointing to a likely read error. V is TRBV5-5 and J is TRBJ1-2; D is uncertain. The CDR3 runs 14 residues. The germline CDR1 and CDR2 sequences are SGHKS and YYEKEE (reference sequence). The V end was cut by 1 base, the J end by 4 bases, with 11 bases between. In nucleotides, the CDR3 is TGTGCCAGCAGCTTGTATATTTCCTCCTATGGCTACACCTGC. Amino acids: CASSLYISSYGYTC.

In its sample, this clonotype was seen many times. This sequence joins TRBV28 and TRBJ2-5, with D perhaps TRBD2 (6 bases). This CDR3 has 18 residues. The germline CDR1 and CDR2 sequences are MDHEN and SYDVKM. V was clipped by 4 bases and J by 4 bases, with 25 bases between them. The CDR3, as DNA: TGTGCCAGCAGTTCTCGCCCCCAGGCGGGGAATAGGGTAGAGACCCAGTACTTC. As protein: CASSSRPQAGNRVETQYF.

This clonotype was seen at least ten times. The chain combines TRBV28 with TRBJ2-7, with D perhaps TRBD1 or TRBD2 (5 bases each). Germline V CDR1 and CDR2: MDHEN, SYDVKM. Trimming removed 4 bases at V and 0 bases at J, with 10 bases between. The CDR3 covers 14 residues. Here the CDR3 DNA reads TGTGCCAGCAGTTCGGGACGGCTCTCCTACGAGCAGTACTTC. This gives the protein CASSSGRLSYEQYF. Full variable domain (rest looked up from reference TRBV28 and TRBJ2-7): DVKVTQSSRYLVKRTGEKVFLECVQDMDHENMFWYRQDPGLGLRLIYFSYDVKMKEKGDIPEGYSVSREKKERFSLILESASTNQTSMYLCASSSGRLSYEQYFGPGTRLTVT.

In this sample, this clonotype turned up many times. V and J are TRBV29-1 and TRBJ1-1; the match to TRBD1 covers 9 bases. The CDR3 extends over 13 amino acids. CDR1 SQVTM and CDR2 ANQGSEA come from the germline V gene. With 7 bases clipped from V and 1 base from J, the junction kept 4 bases outside the gene matches. In DNA form, the CDR3 reads TGCAGCGCTAACAGGGGGCGGAACACTGAAGCTTTCTTT. Encoded protein: CSANRGRNTEAFF. Drawing the rest from reference TRBV29-1 and TRBJ1-1, the complete variable domain is SAVISQKPSRDICQRGTSLTIQCQVDSQVTMMFWYRQQPGQSLTLIATANQGSEATYESGFVIDKFPISRPNLTFSTLTVSNMSPEDSSIYLCSANRGRNTEAFFGQGTRLTVV.

This clonotype was counted many times. The chain has TRBV29-1 and TRBJ2-3; D ambiguous. CDR1 is SQVTM and CDR2 is ANQGSEA in the germline V gene. The CDR3 is 15 residues long. Deletions cut 4 bases from V and 0 bases from J, with 14 bases between. CDR3 loop: CSVVWLRPSTDTQYF. In DNA form, the CDR3 reads TGCAGCGTTGTCTGGCTTCGTCCTAGCACAGATACGCAGTATTTT.

This clonotype was picked up a small number of times. At one boundary the junction diverges from the germline segment, which might be a read error. The V call is TRBV14, the J call TRBJ1-1, with D perhaps matching TRBD1 (5 bases). The CDR3 runs to 12 residues. Germline-derived CDR1 and CDR2 are SGHDN and FVKESK. The CDR3 sequence: CDSSTGDGEAFF. CDR3 bases: TGTGACAGCAGCACGGGGGATGGGGAAGCTTTCTTT.

Ten or more counts support this clonotype. V is TRBV4-3 and J is TRBJ2-2, with 8 bases that match TRBD2. The CDR3 loop spans 17 amino acids. Trimming at V came to 1 base and at J to 4 bases, leaving 8 bases not matched to a gene. Germline CDR1 reads LGHNA; CDR2 reads YSLEER. The CDR3: CASSQGVAGSGTGELFF. CDR3 sequence (DNA): TGCGCCAGCAGCCAAGGTGTAGCGGGGTCTGGCACCGGGGAGCTGTTTTTT.

Many counts were recorded for this clonotype. The V call is TRBV5-1, the J call TRBJ2-3; D is possibly TRBD1 or TRBD2 (5 bases each). Germline V CDR1 and CDR2: SGHRS, YFSETQ. Trimming removed 4 bases at V and 2 bases at J, with 14 bases between. The CDR3 is made up of 15 amino acids. CDR3 coding DNA: TGCGCCAGCAGCGGGGCGGAGCGGATCACAGATACGCAGTATTTT. This translates into CASSGAERITDTQYF.

This clonotype was counted many times. The chain links TRBV28 to TRBJ2-7; D perhaps matches TRBD2 (6 bases). The CDR3 loop spans 14 amino acids. CDR1 is MDHEN and CDR2 is SYDVKM in the germline V gene. The V end was cut by 7 bases, the J end by 3 bases, with 16 bases between. For the CDR3, the DNA is TGTGCCAGCACCTGGGGGAGCGGGCGCTACGAGCAGTACTTC. Translation: CASTWGSGRYEQYF. The full variable domain, completed using reference TRBV28 and TRBJ2-7, is DVKVTQSSRYLVKRTGEKVFLECVQDMDHENMFWYRQDPGLGLRLIYFSYDVKMKEKGDIPEGYSVSREKKERFSLILESASTNQTSMYLCASTWGSGRYEQYFGPGTRLTVT.

This clonotype was observed many times. The V gene is TRBV7-8, the J gene TRBJ2-2, with TRBD2 matching 14 bases. The CDR3 runs to 19 residues. Per the germline V gene, CDR1 is SGHVS and CDR2 is FQNEAQ. V was clipped by 0 bases and J by 0 bases; unmatched bases: 3. This CDR3 is CASSLAGLAGASNTGELFF. The CDR3 DNA is TGTGCCAGCAGCTTAGCGGGACTAGCGGGGGCCTCGAACACCGGGGAGCTGTTTTTT.

The sample holds many counts of this clonotype. The rearrangement links TRBV6-5 to TRBJ2-2; 7 nucleotides align to TRBD1. CDR3 length: 16 residues. With V trimmed by 7 bases and J by 6 bases, 14 bases remained unmatched. Per germline, CDR1 MNHEY and CDR2 SVGAGI. The CDR3 sequence is CASTGEGAGTSGELFF. As DNA, the CDR3 is TGTGCCAGCACCGGCGAGGGGGCCGGAACCTCCGGGGAGCTGTTTTTT.

This chain connects TRBV7-9 to TRBJ2-3, with D uncertain. The CDR3 runs 16 residues. From germline, CDR1 is SEHNR and CDR2 FQNEAQ (reference sequence). V shed 4 bases and J shed 2 bases, with 16 bases lying between them. The CDR3 bases are TGTGCCAGCAGCTACCCCCTGTGGACCAACACAGATACGCAGTATTTT. This codes for CASSYPLWTNTDTQYF.

This clonotype was counted many times. The chain has TRBV10-3 and TRBJ2-1; D may be TRBD2 (6 bases). The V and J ends lost 3 bases and 6 bases respectively, with 15 bases between them. This CDR3 spans 15 amino acids. CDR1 ENHRY and CDR2 SYGVKD come from the germline V gene. This CDR3 is CAISDGGERINEQFF. The CDR3 region has the DNA TGTGCCATCAGTGACGGCGGGGAGAGAATCAATGAGCAGTTCTTC.

In this sample, this clonotype turned up many times. The chain has TRBV5-5 and TRBJ2-1, with D perhaps being TRBD1 or TRBD2 (7 bases each). V was clipped by 1 base and J by 9 bases, with 14 bases between them. Germline lookup yields CDR1 SGHKS and CDR2 YYEKEE (reference sequence). The CDR3 loop spans 14 amino acids. The chain's CDR3 is CASSLWQGGGEQFF. The CDR3 coding sequence is TGTGCCAGCAGCTTGTGGCAGGGGGGGGGTGAGCAGTTCTTC.

The genes are TRBV27 and TRBJ1-6, with 7 bases aligning to TRBD1. Germline CDR1 MNHEY, CDR2 SMNVEV (reference sequence). This CDR3 is 15 amino acids long. J was trimmed by 9 bases and V by 6 bases; bases with no gene match: 11. The CDR3: CASSRRQGEGSPLHF. CDR3 sequence (DNA): TGTGCCAGCAGCCGTCGACAGGGAGAAGGTTCACCCCTCCACTTT.

This clonotype was seen at least ten times. The chain combines TRBV4-2 with TRBJ1-6; 7 bases fit TRBD1. The V segment lost 3 bases and the J segment 5 bases; nucleotides outside the gene matches: 10. The CDR3 is 17 amino acids. The germline V gene has CDR1 LGHNA and CDR2 YNFKEQ. As DNA, the CDR3 is TGTGCCAGCAGCCACGTGGGGGACAGAACAAATAATTCACCCCTCCACTTT. It specifies CASSHVGDRTNNSPLHF.

This clonotype was seen at least ten times. This rearrangement joins TRBV11-2 to TRBJ2-5; a weak D match, TRBD2 (5 bases). The germline V gene has CDR1 SGHAT and CDR2 FQNNGV. The CDR3 consists of 14 residues. Trimming left V 5 bases short and J 4 bases short, with 14 bases between. The CDR3 reads CASSPTRGGETQYF. The CDR3 nucleotides read TGTGCCAGCAGCCCCACCCGGGGTGGAGAGACCCAGTACTTC.